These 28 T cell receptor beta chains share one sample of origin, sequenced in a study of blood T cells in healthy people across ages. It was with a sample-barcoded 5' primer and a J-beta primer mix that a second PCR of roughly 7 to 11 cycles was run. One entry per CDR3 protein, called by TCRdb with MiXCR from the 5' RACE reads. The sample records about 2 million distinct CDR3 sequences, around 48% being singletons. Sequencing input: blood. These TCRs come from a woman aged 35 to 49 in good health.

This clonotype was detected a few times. For the CDR3, the DNA is TGTGCCAGCAGCTCCCAGCGGGCGGACCAGTACTTC. Translation: CASSSQRADQYF. This chain uses TRBV5-4 with TRBJ2-7; D may be TRBD2 (6 bases). The CDR3 runs to 12 residues. CDR1 is SGHNT and CDR2 is YYREEE in the germline V gene (reference sequence). The V end was cut by 3 bases, the J end by 10 bases, with 14 bases between.

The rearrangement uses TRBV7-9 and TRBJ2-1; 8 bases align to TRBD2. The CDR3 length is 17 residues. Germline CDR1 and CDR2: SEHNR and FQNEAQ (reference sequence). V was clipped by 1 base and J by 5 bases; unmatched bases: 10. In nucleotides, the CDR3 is TGTGCCAGCAGCTTAGGTGCCCTAGCGGGTTATAACAATGAGCAGTTCTTC. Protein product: CASSLGALAGYNNEQFF.

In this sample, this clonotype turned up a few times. DNA for the CDR3: TGTGCCAGCAGTGAAGCGCCTAACAGCTCCGGCTACACCTTC. This sequence encodes CASSEAPNSSGYTF. The chain employs TRBV2 and TRBJ1-2; D gene ambiguous. V was clipped by 0 bases and J by 8 bases, with 13 bases between them. The CDR3 totals 14 residues. Per the germline V gene, CDR1 is SNHLY and CDR2 is FYNNEI.

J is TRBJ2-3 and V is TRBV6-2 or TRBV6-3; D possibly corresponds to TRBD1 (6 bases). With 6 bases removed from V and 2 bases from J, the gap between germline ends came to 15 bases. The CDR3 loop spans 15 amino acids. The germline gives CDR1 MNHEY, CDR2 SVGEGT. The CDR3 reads CASRDRQAVTDTQYF. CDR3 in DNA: TGTGCCAGCAGGGACAGACAGGCCGTCACAGATACGCAGTATTTT.

The CDR3 sequence is CASSLDSPTGWQYF. The DNA for the CDR3 is TGTGCCAGCAGCTTAGATAGCCCGACAGGGTGGCAGTACTTC. The genes are TRBV7-2 and TRBJ2-7; 7 bases are a match to TRBD1. Unmatched junction bases numbered 9, after V lost 1 base and J lost 9 bases. The CDR3 length is 14 residues. CDR1 is SGHTA, CDR2 FQGNSA, per germline.

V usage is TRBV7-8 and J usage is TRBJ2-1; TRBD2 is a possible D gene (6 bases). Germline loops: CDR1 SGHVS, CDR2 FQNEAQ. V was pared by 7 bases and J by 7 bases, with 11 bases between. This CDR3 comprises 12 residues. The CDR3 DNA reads TGTGCCAGCAACCCTGGGGGGAATGAGCAGTTCTTC. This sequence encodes CASNPGGNEQFF. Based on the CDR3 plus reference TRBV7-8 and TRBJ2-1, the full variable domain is GAGVSQSPRYKVAKRGQDVALRCDPISGHVSLFWYQQALGQGPEFLTYFQNEAQLDKSGLPSDRFFAERPEGSVSTLKIQRTQQEDSAVYLCASNPGGNEQFFGPGTRLTVL.

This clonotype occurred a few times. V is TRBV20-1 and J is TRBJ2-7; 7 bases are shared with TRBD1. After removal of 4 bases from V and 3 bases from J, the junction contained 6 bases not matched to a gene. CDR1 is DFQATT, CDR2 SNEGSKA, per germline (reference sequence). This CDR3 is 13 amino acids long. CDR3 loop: CSATRDSVYEQYF. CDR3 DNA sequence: TGCAGTGCTACCCGGGACAGTGTCTACGAGCAGTACTTC.

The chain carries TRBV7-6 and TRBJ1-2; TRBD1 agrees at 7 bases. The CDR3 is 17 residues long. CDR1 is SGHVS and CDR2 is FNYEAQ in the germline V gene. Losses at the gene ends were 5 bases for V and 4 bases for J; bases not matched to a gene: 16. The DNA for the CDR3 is TGTGCCAGCAGCGATGTCGTCCGGGCCAGGGGGTTCTATGGCTACACCTTC. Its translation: CASSDVVRARGFYGYTF. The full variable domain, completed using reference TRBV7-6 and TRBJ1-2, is GAGVSQSPRYKVTKRGQDVALRCDPISGHVSLYWYRQALGQGPEFLTYFNYEAQQDKSGLPNDRFSAERPEGSISTLTIQRTEQRDSAMYRCASSDVVRARGFYGYTFGSGTRLTVV.

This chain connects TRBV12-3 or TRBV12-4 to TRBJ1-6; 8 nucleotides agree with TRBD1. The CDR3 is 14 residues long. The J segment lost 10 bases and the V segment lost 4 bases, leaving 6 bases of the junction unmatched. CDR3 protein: CASSWRTGRSPLHF. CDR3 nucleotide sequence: TGTGCCAGCAGTTGGCGGACAGGGAGGTCACCCCTCCACTTT.

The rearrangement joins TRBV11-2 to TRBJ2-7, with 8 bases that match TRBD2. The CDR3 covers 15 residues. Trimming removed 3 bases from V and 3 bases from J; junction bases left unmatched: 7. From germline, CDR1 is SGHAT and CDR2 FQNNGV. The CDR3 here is CASSFPRAGVYEQYF. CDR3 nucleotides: TGTGCCAGCAGCTTCCCACGAGCGGGGGTCTACGAGCAGTACTTC. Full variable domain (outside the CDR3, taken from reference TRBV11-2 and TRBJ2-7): EAGVAQSPRYKIIEKRQSVAFWCNPISGHATLYWYQQILGQGPKLLIQFQNNGVVDDSQLPKDRFSAERLKGVDSTLKIQPAKLEDSAVYLCASSFPRAGVYEQYFGPGTRLTVT.

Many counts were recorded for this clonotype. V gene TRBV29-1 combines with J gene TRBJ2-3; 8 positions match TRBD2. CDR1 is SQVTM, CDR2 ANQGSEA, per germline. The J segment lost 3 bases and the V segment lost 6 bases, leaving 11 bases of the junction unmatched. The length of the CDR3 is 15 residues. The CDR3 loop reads CSVNFPGLVTDTQYF. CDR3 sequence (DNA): TGCAGCGTCAACTTCCCGGGACTAGTGACAGATACGCAGTATTTT.

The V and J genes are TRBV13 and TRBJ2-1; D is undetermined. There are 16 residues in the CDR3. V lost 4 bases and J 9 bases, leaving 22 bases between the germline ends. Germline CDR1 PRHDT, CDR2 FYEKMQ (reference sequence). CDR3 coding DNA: TGTGCCAGCAGCTCGCCCGGACGAGATCGAACAAGTGAGCAGTTCTTC. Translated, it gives CASSSPGRDRTSEQFF.

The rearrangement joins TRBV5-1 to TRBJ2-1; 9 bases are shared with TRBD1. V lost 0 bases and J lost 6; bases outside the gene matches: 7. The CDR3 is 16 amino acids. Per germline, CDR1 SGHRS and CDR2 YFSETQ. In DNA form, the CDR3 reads TGCGCCAGCAGCTTGGTCCCGGGACAGGGTGGCAATGAGCAGTTCTTC. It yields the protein CASSLVPGQGGNEQFF.

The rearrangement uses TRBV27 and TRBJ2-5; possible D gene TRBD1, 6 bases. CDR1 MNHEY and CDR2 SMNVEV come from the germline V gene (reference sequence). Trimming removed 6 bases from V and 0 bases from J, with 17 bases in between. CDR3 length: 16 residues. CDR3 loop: CASRPPGRGYQETQYF. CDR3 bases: TGTGCCAGCAGACCGCCCGGAAGGGGGTACCAAGAGACCCAGTACTTC.

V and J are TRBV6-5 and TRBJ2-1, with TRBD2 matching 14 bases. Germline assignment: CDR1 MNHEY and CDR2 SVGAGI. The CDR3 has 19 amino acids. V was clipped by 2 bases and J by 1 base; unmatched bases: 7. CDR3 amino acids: CASSYIGLAGGKSYNEQFF. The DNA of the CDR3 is TGTGCCAGCAGTTACATAGGACTAGCGGGGGGTAAATCCTACAATGAGCAGTTCTTC.

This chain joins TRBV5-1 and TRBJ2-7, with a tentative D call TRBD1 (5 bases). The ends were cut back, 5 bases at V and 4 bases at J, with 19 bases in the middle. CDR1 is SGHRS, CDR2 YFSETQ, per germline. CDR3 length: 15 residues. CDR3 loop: CASRKVVTETYEQYF. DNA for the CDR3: TGCGCCAGCAGGAAGGTTGTGACAGAGACGTACGAGCAGTACTTC.

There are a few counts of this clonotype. The CDR3 is CASSQGGLAGAYNEQFF. CDR3 nucleotide sequence: TGCGCCAGCAGCCAAGGGGGACTAGCGGGGGCCTACAATGAGCAGTTCTTC. J is TRBJ2-1 and V is TRBV4-1, with TRBD2 matching over 14 bases. The V gene end was trimmed by 1 base and the J gene end by 2 bases; junction bases not matched to a gene: 1. This CDR3 has 17 residues. In germline, CDR1 is MGHRA, CDR2 YSYEKL.

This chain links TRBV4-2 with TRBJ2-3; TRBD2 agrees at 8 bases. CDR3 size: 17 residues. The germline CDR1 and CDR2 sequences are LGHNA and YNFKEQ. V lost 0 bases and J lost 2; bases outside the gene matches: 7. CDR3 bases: TGTGCCAGCAGCCAAGATTGGCTAGCGGGTTACACAGATACGCAGTATTTT. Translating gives CASSQDWLAGYTDTQYF.

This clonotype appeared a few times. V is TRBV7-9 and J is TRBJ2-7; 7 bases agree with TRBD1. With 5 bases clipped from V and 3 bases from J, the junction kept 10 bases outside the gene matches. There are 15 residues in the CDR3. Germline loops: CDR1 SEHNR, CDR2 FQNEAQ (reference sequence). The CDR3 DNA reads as TGTGCCAGCAGCCAGGTCGGGACAGAAAACTACGAGCAGTACTTC. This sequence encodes CASSQVGTENYEQYF.

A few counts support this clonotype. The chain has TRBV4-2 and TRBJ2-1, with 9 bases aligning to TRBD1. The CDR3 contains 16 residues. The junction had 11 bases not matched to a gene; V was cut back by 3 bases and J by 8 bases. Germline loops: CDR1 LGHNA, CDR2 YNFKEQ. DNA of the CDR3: TGTGCCAGCAGCCATTTAACCGGGACAGGGATTCATGAGCAGTTCTTC. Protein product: CASSHLTGTGIHEQFF.

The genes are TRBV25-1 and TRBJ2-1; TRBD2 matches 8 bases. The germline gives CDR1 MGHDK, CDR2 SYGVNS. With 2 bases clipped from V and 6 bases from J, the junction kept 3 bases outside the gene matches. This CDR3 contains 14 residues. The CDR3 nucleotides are TGTGCCAGCAGTGAAACCGGGACTAGCAATGAGCAGTTCTTC. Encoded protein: CASSETGTSNEQFF.

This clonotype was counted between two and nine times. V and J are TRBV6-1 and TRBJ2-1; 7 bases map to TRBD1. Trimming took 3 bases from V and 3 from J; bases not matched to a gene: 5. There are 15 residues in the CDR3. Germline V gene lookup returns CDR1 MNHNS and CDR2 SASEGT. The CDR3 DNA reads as TGTGCCAGCAGTGATACCGGGACAGACTACAATGAGCAGTTCTTC. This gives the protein CASSDTGTDYNEQFF.

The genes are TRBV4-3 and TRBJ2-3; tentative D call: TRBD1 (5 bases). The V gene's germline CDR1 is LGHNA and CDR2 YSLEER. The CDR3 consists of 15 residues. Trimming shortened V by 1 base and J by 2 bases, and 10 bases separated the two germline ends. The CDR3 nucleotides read TGCGCCAGCAGCCAAGGTTTAGGGGCCACAGATACGCAGTATTTT. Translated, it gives CASSQGLGATDTQYF.

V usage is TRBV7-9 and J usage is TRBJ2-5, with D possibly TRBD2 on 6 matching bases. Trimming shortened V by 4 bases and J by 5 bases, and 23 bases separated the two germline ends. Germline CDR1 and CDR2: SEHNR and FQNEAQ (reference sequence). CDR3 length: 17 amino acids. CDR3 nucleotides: TGTGCCAGCAGCTCGGAAGGGTGGGGGGTGACGTCGGAGACCCAGTACTTC. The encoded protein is CASSSEGWGVTSETQYF.

The CDR3 sequence: CASSPRGPSGGLSDTQYF. CDR3 bases: TGTGCCAGCAGTCCTAGAGGGCCGAGCGGGGGGTTGTCAGATACGCAGTATTTT. This chain connects TRBV27 to TRBJ2-3; 9 nucleotides agree with TRBD2. Germline loops: CDR1 MNHEY, CDR2 SMNVEV (reference sequence). V gave up 5 bases and J gave up 4 bases; unmatched junction bases: 16. There are 18 residues in the CDR3.

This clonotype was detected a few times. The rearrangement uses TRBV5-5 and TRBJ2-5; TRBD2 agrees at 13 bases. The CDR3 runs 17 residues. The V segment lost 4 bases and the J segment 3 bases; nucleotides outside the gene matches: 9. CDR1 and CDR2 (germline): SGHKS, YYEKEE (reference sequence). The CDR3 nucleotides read TGTGCCAGCAGCCCCAGGACTAGCGGGGGCCGAGAAGAGACCCAGTACTTC. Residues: CASSPRTSGGREETQYF.

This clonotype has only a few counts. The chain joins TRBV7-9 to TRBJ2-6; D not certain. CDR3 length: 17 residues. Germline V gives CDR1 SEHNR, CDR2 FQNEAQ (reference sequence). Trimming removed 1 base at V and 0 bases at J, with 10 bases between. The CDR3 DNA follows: TGTGCCAGCAGCTTAGGGGGTGTAGACTCTGGGGCCAACGTCCTGACTTTC. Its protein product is CASSLGGVDSGANVLTF.

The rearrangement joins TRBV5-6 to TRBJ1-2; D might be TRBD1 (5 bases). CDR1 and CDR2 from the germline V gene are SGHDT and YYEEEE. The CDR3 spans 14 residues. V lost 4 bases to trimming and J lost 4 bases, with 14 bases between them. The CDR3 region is CASSPKQVFYGYTF. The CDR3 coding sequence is TGTGCCAGCAGCCCGAAACAGGTTTTCTATGGCTACACCTTC.